These 30 T cell receptor beta chains were all obtained from the same sample, sequenced in a study of human versus mouse CDR3 diversity and MHC coevolution. Here immunoSEQ multiplex PCR was the method, and the copy in TCRdb shows in-frame clones only, minus some. The sample holds about 80,000 clones, just over 90% seen once. The sample consisted of naive CD4+ T cells from blood. The subset is: CD45RO-negative CD62L-positive naive CD4 T cells. The receptors were sampled from a person between 25 and 75 years old in good health.

The CDR3 nucleotides read TGTGCCAGCTCACCACCCCAGGGTCCTATGAACACTGAAGCTTTCTTT. This encodes CASSPPQGPMNTEAFF. V is TRBV18 and J is TRBJ1-1; maybe TRBD1 (5 bases). Between the trimmed V and J ends, which lost 0 bases and 0 bases, there was a span of 11 bases. Germline values: CDR1 KGHSH, CDR2 LQKENI. The CDR3 is 16 residues long.

The chain recombines TRBV30 with TRBJ2-3; 14 positions match TRBD2. J lost 5 bases, V lost 3 bases, and 4 bases had no gene match. This CDR3 is built from 15 residues. Germline V lookup: CDR1 GTSNPN, CDR2 SVGIG (reference sequence). The CDR3 DNA reads as TGTGCCTGGAGAGCCGGGACTAGCGGGGGAGATACGCAGTATTTT. This encodes CAWRAGTSGGDTQYF.

The rearrangement links TRBV15 to TRBJ1-5; D possibly corresponds to TRBD1 (6 bases). CDR3 length equals 16 residues. V was pared by 1 base and J by 4 bases, with 14 bases between. The germline V gene encodes CDR1 LNHNV and CDR2 YYDKDF (reference sequence). The CDR3 bases are TGTGCCACCAGCAGAGTGGCAGGGGCCCTAAATCAGCCCCAGCATTTT. It codes for CATSRVAGALNQPQHF. Variable domain in full (rest from reference TRBV15 and TRBJ1-5): DAMVIQNPRYQVTQFGKPVTLSCSQTLNHNVMYWYQQKSSQAPKLLFHYYDKDFNNEADTPDNFQSRRPNTSFCFLDIRSPGLGDTAMYLCATSRVAGALNQPQHFGDGTRLSIL.

J is TRBJ1-1 and V is TRBV4-3; maybe TRBD1 (6 bases). V was trimmed by 3 bases and J by 1 base, leaving 9 bases between them. CDR1 and CDR2 (germline): LGHNA, YSLEER. This CDR3 is built from 14 residues. The DNA of the CDR3 is TGCGCCAGCAGCCACCAGGGACAGAACACTGAAGCTTTCTTT. It encodes CASSHQGQNTEAFF.

The gene calls are TRBV9 and TRBJ2-2; D perhaps matches TRBD2 (6 bases). The CDR3 loop spans 17 amino acids. V lost 0 bases to trimming and J lost 7 bases, with 19 bases between them. The germline V gene has CDR1 SGDLS and CDR2 YYNGEE. In DNA, the CDR3 is TGTGCCAGCAGCGTAGCTACACAGGCGACTAGGGGCGGGGAGCTGTTTTTT. Encoded protein: CASSVATQATRGGELFF. Complete variable domain (other parts from reference TRBV9 and TRBJ2-2): DSGVTQTPKHLITATGQRVTLRCSPRSGDLSVYWYQQSLDQGLQFLIQYYNGEERAKGNILERFSAQQFPDLHSELNLSSLELGDSALYFCASSVATQATRGGELFFGEGSRLTVL.

The rearrangement links TRBV5-4 to TRBJ1-4, with a tentative D call TRBD1 (5 bases). The V and J ends lost 2 bases and 7 bases respectively, with 15 bases between them. Germline CDR1 and CDR2: SGHNT and YYREEE (reference sequence). The CDR3 is 15 residues long. CDR3 residues: CASSLKRGGSEKLFF. CDR3 bases: TGTGCCAGCAGCTTAAAAAGGGGAGGTAGTGAAAAACTGTTTTTT.

V and J are TRBV13 and TRBJ2-1, with 10 nucleotides matching TRBD2. V lost 5 bases and J lost 1; bases outside the gene matches: 5. This CDR3 contains 16 residues. Germline lookup yields CDR1 PRHDT and CDR2 FYEKMQ (reference sequence). This CDR3 is CASSAQRGGSYNEQFF. The CDR3 DNA is TGTGCCAGCAGCGCCCAGCGGGGGGGGTCCTACAATGAGCAGTTCTTC.

The chain joins TRBV11-2 to TRBJ1-1, with unresolved D. The CDR3 sequence is 12 residues long. Trimming left V 2 bases short and J 2 bases short, with 3 bases between. The germline V gene has CDR1 SGHAT and CDR2 FQNNGV. The CDR3 coding sequence is TGTGCCAGCAGCTTATTAAACACTGAAGCTTTCTTT. This codes for CASSLLNTEAFF. Using reference TRBV11-2 and TRBJ1-1 for the parts outside the CDR3, the full variable domain is EAGVAQSPRYKIIEKRQSVAFWCNPISGHATLYWYQQILGQGPKLLIQFQNNGVVDDSQLPKDRFSAERLKGVDSTLKIQPAKLEDSAVYLCASSLLNTEAFFGQGTRLTVV.

The sample holds one count of this clone. The chain links TRBV6-5 to TRBJ2-7; no reliable D call. The germline V gene encodes CDR1 MNHEY and CDR2 SVGAGI. The CDR3 spans 13 residues. V was clipped by 6 bases and J by 3 bases, with 12 bases between them. The CDR3 sequence: CASSTPPSYEQYF. In nucleotides, the CDR3 is TGTGCCAGCAGCACGCCTCCTAGCTACGAGCAGTACTTC.

This clone was detected only a few times. J is TRBJ1-5 and V is TRBV7-2, with D possibly TRBD1 on 6 matching bases. CDR3 length equals 14 residues. The germline CDR1 and CDR2 sequences are SGHTA and FQGNSA. Deletions cut 2 bases from V and 1 base from J, with 6 bases between. The CDR3: CASSLRGSNQPQHF. The DNA of the CDR3 is TGTGCCAGCAGCTTAAGGGGGAGCAATCAGCCCCAGCATTTT.

The chain has TRBV9 and TRBJ2-7; a possible D gene is TRBD2 (6 bases). Trimming removed 2 bases at V and 4 bases at J, with 10 bases between. The germline gives CDR1 SGDLS, CDR2 YYNGEE. CDR3 length equals 13 residues. CDR3 sequence (DNA): TGTGCCAGCAGCGTGGAGGGGCGGTACGAGCAGTACTTC. Translating it yields CASSVEGRYEQYF.

The chain uses TRBV14 and TRBJ2-1; TRBD2 matches 11 bases. The CDR3 length is 16 residues. Per germline, CDR1 SGHDN and CDR2 FVKESK. V lost 4 bases, J lost 4 bases, and 6 bases stayed unmatched. CDR3 sequence (DNA): TGTGCCAGCAGCCCTCGACTAGCGGGAAGGTACAATGAGCAGTTCTTC. This codes for CASSPRLAGRYNEQFF. Full variable domain (rest looked up from reference TRBV14 and TRBJ2-1): EAGVTQFPSHSVIEKGQTVTLRCDPISGHDNLYWYRRVMGKEIKFLLHFVKESKQDESGMPNNRFLAERTGGTYSTLKVQPAELEDSGVYFCASSPRLAGRYNEQFFGPGTRLTVL.

The chain combines TRBV10-3 with TRBJ2-1; no clear D. The V gene lost 6 bases and the J gene lost 4 bases, with 10 bases spanning the gap. CDR1 and CDR2 (germline): ENHRY, SYGVKD. CDR3 length: 13 residues. The CDR3 protein is CAIRETVYNEQFF. CDR3 coding DNA: TGTGCCATCAGGGAGACTGTTTACAATGAGCAGTTCTTC.

This chain uses TRBV10-2 with TRBJ1-4; 8 positions match TRBD1. CDR1 is WSHSY, CDR2 SAAADI, per germline. Trimming took 6 bases from V and 0 from J; bases not matched to a gene: 0. The CDR3 has 14 amino acids. CDR3 coding DNA: TGCGCCAGCAGGACAGGGGCAACTAATGAAAAACTGTTTTTT. Its protein product is CASRTGATNEKLFF.

The chain recombines TRBV7-9 with TRBJ2-7, with a weak D call TRBD2 (7 bases). Trimming pared 0 bases from V and 4 bases from J, leaving 10 bases between. Germline values: CDR1 SEHNR, CDR2 FQNEAQ (reference sequence). The CDR3 contains 14 residues. The CDR3 nucleotides are TGTGCCAGCAGCTTAGCGGGGGGGCAGTACGAGCAGTACTTC. This codes for CASSLAGGQYEQYF.

This clone came up once. Here the CDR3 reads CASGLGSSSYNEQFF. In DNA, the CDR3 is TGTGCTAGTGGTTTGGGCTCTAGCTCCTACAATGAGCAGTTCTTC. The V call is TRBV12-5, the J call TRBJ2-1; no definite D call. The CDR3 is 15 amino acids. Trimming cost V 1 base and J 0 bases, with 7 bases left between them. Germline V gene lookup returns CDR1 LGHNT and CDR2 FRNRAP.

J is TRBJ1-1 and V is TRBV27; 7 bases agree with TRBD1. CDR3 length: 12 amino acids. The V gene end was trimmed by 5 bases and the J gene end by 9 bases; junction bases not matched to a gene: 6. In germline, CDR1 is MNHEY, CDR2 SMNVEV (reference sequence). The CDR3 bases are TGTGCCAGCAGTCACCCGACAGGGCAAGCTTTCTTT. This translates into CASSHPTGQAFF.

V is TRBV28 and J is TRBJ1-1; tentatively, D is TRBD1 (5 bases). CDR1 and CDR2 (germline): MDHEN, SYDVKM. Deletions cut 2 bases from V and 6 bases from J, with 13 bases between. There are 14 residues in the CDR3. CDR3 loop: CASSLGQGKAEAFF. DNA of the CDR3: TGTGCCAGCAGTTTAGGGCAGGGCAAGGCTGAAGCTTTCTTT.

This chain uses TRBV28 with TRBJ2-1; D is unclear. The CDR3 has 17 amino acids. Trimming stripped 4 bases from V and 6 bases from J, with 22 bases between. Germline loops: CDR1 MDHEN, CDR2 SYDVKM. The CDR3 region is CASSSDKTLPRGNEQFF. The CDR3 bases are TGTGCCAGCAGTTCAGATAAGACCCTACCCCGCGGCAATGAGCAGTTCTTC.

This rearrangement joins TRBV6-5 to TRBJ2-7; the match to TRBD1 covers 7 bases. Trimming took 5 bases from V and 2 from J; bases not matched to a gene: 6. The V gene's germline CDR1 is MNHEY and CDR2 SVGAGI. CDR3 length equals 14 residues. CDR3 in amino acids: CASSKGQSPYEQYF. The CDR3 DNA follows: TGTGCCAGCAGTAAGGGACAGAGTCCCTACGAGCAGTACTTC.

The gene calls are TRBV19 and TRBJ1-1; maybe TRBD1 (5 bases). V dropped 2 bases and J dropped 4 bases, with 11 bases sitting between them. Per germline, CDR1 LNHDA and CDR2 SQIVND (reference sequence). The CDR3 sequence is 14 residues long. CDR3 DNA sequence: TGTGCCAGTAGTATATTAAGGGGCAGCACTGAAGCTTTCTTT. Protein sequence: CASSILRGSTEAFF.

This clone was counted a single time. The rearrangement joins TRBV5-1 to TRBJ1-2; 9 nucleotides align to TRBD1. Germline-derived CDR1 and CDR2 are SGHRS and YFSETQ. V shed 4 bases and J 5 bases; nucleotides not matched to a gene: 6. CDR3 size: 14 residues. Here the CDR3 DNA reads TGCGCCAGCAGCCAGGGACAGGGAGGATATGGCTACACCTTC. Amino acids: CASSQGQGGYGYTF.

The J gene is TRBJ2-1, the V gene TRBV6-5; 8 positions match TRBD2. This CDR3 comprises 15 residues. The V segment lost 6 bases and the J segment 4 bases; nucleotides outside the gene matches: 8. Germline V lookup: CDR1 MNHEY, CDR2 SVGAGI. This CDR3 is CASSLTSGDYNEQFF. The CDR3 region has the DNA TGTGCCAGCAGCCTTACTAGCGGAGATTACAATGAGCAGTTCTTC.

V usage is TRBV11-2 and J usage is TRBJ2-5; TRBD2 might be the D (7 bases). Germline loops: CDR1 SGHAT, CDR2 FQNNGV. The CDR3 totals 15 residues. Trimming removed 0 bases from V and 5 bases from J, with 13 bases in between. DNA of the CDR3: TGTGCCAGCAGCTTAGAGGGGGGGCTAGAGGAGACCCAGTACTTC. Its translation: CASSLEGGLEETQYF.

The J gene is TRBJ2-5, the V gene TRBV27, with D maybe TRBD2 (6 bases). The end of the DNA is better explained by TRBJ2-7, so the J call may be wrong. Germline V gene sequence: CDR1 MNHEY, CDR2 SMNVEV (reference sequence). CDR3 length equals 13 residues. CDR3 sequence reads: CASSFEPRGEQYF. The CDR3 DNA reads TGTGCCAGCAGTTTCGAACCGCGGGGCGAGCAGTACTTC.

The chain is built from TRBV7-6 and TRBJ2-1; D is ambiguous. The CDR3 contains 15 residues. Germline CDR1 SGHVS, CDR2 FNYEAQ. Trimming left V 2 bases short and J 9 bases short, with 17 bases between. CDR3 region: CASSLLVGHRGEQFF. The CDR3 DNA is TGTGCCAGCAGCTTACTAGTGGGTCATCGAGGTGAGCAGTTCTTC.

This chain uses TRBV25-1 with TRBJ1-1; D is undetermined. The CDR3 runs to 12 residues. The germline V gene encodes CDR1 MGHDK and CDR2 SYGVNS. Between the trimmed V and J ends, which lost 3 bases and 0 bases, there was a span of 2 bases. CDR3 region: CASSDMNTEAFF. CDR3 nucleotides: TGTGCCAGCAGTGATATGAACACTGAAGCTTTCTTT.

This chain links TRBV27 with TRBJ2-7, with TRBD1 as a possible D gene (10 bases). The CDR3 has 19 residues. Trimming pared 2 bases from V and 0 bases from J, leaving 23 bases between. Germline assignment: CDR1 MNHEY and CDR2 SMNVEV (reference sequence). The CDR3 DNA follows: TGTGCCAGCAGTTTAAGGGACAGGGGACGTAGCGGGGGCTCCTACGAGCAGTACTTC. Encoded protein: CASSLRDRGRSGGSYEQYF.

This sequence joins TRBV7-6 and TRBJ1-2; the D gene is possibly TRBD1 (6 bases). The CDR3 totals 14 residues. The germline V and J ends were trimmed by 2 bases and 5 bases, with 12 bases remaining between them. Germline loops: CDR1 SGHVS, CDR2 FNYEAQ. The CDR3 DNA follows: TGTGCCAGCAGCTTAACGGGGGGGCAATATGGCTACACCTTC. Amino acids: CASSLTGGQYGYTF.

This clone has only one observation. This chain joins TRBV18 and TRBJ1-2, with D unclear. The CDR3 sequence is 14 residues long. In germline, CDR1 is KGHSH, CDR2 LQKENI. Between the trimmed V and J ends, which lost 6 bases and 0 bases, there was a span of 11 bases. The CDR3 loop reads CASSPVGANYGYTF. The CDR3 DNA sequence: TGTGCCAGCTCCCCTGTGGGAGCTAACTATGGCTACACCTTC.